The 3 T cell receptor beta chains below all came from one sample that was sequenced in a study of shared clonotypes between healthy human individuals. The table came from immunoSEQ multiplex PCR; TCRdb's copy has only in-frame clones and leaves some out. The sample holds about 1.5 million clones, 95% to 99% seen once. Sequencing input: naive CD4+ T cells sorted from blood. Subset indicated: CD45RA+ positively selected. These receptor sequences come from a man aged 25-45 years in good health.

With regard to this clone: The sample holds other DNA sequences that translate to the same CDR3. The V call is TRBV9, the J call TRBJ2-2, with no clear D. The CDR3 has 14 amino acids. Germline CDR1 is SGDLS and CDR2 is YYNGEE. The V end lost 2 bases, the J end lost 1 base, and 6 bases lay between the germline ends. Here the CDR3 DNA reads TGTGCCAGCAGCGTGGAGCTGAACACCGGGGAGCTGTTTTTT. This sequence encodes CASSVELNTGELFF.

V and J are TRBV7-2 and TRBJ2-4; tentatively, D is TRBD2 (7 bases). Trimming took 6 bases from V and 0 from J, leaving 18 bases between them. The germline gives CDR1 SGHTA, CDR2 FQGNSA. The CDR3 loop spans 17 amino acids. The CDR3 DNA reads as TGTGCCAGCAGACCGCGAACAGGGAGGGGAGCCAAAAACATTCAGTACTTC. Amino acid sequence: CASRPRTGRGAKNIQYF.

This clone was observed a single time. J is TRBJ2-3 and V is TRBV29-1; D is possibly TRBD2 (5 bases). Germline-derived CDR1 and CDR2 are SQVTM and ANQGSEA. The V end was cut by 4 bases, the J end by 4 bases, with 9 bases between. The length of the CDR3 is 12 residues. CDR3 sequence (DNA): TGCAGCGTTGCAGCTAGCCCAGATACGCAGTATTTT. As protein: CSVAASPDTQYF.